The clone carrying this T cell receptor beta chain was detected once. The antigen remains undetermined. This entry is derived from a study of CD8 T cell repertoires and HIV-1 epitope variants. Study context: Twenty-five autologous and known Gag and Nef epitope variant peptides each stimulated T cells separately.

Sequencing of TCR beta CDR3 used immunoSEQ survey depth. Repertoires were generated with immunoSEQ multiplex PCR, while TCRdb's copy carries only in-frame clones and drops some. The table records 4,000 to 6,000 clones, approximately 67% of them present only once. Germline V gives CDR1 SGDLS, CDR2 YYNGEE. This CDR3 contains 15 residues. V was shortened by 0 bases and J by 8 bases, with 14 bases between the two germline ends. Regarding the study as a whole: Most of the nine antigen-specific clonotypes appeared cross-reactive to autologous or escape variants.

The V and J genes are TRBV9 and TRBJ1-4; D remains ambiguous. The source material was cultured CD8+ T cells derived from PBMCs. The receptor's source is a male donor with HIV. CDR3 bases: TGTGCCAGCAGCGTAGAAGGTTCATCGGGGGAAAAACTGTTTTTT. Protein product: CASSVEGSSGEKLFF. The full variable domain, rest sourced from reference TRBV9 and TRBJ1-4, is DSGVTQTPKHLITATGQRVTLRCSPRSGDLSVYWYQQSLDQGLQFLIQYYNGEERAKGNILERFSAQQFPDLHSELNLSSLELGDSALYFCASSVEGSSGEKLFFGSGTQLSVL.